The clone carrying this T cell receptor beta chain was seen only a few times. This specimen belongs to a study of T cell repertoires in cytomegalovirus infection. Using its own MiXCR run on the reads, TCRdb lists one record per CDR3 protein. Here the sample spans about 250,000 distinct CDR3 sequences, approximately 7% being singletons. The CDR3 has 13 amino acids. The V and J ends lost 1 base and 9 bases, in that order; junction bases with no gene match: 5. The germline CDR1 and CDR2 sequences are LGHDT and YNNKEL (reference sequence). The V and J genes are TRBV3-1 and TRBJ1-1, with 7 bases lining up with TRBD1. The receptor was isolated from a human donor in good health (CMV status not recorded). Some clones in this sample may be carry-over from other donors' samples. Sequencing was carried out using PBMCs. CDR3 DNA: TGTGCCAGCAGCCAAGGGGGACAGAGACAAGCTTTCTTT. Amino acid sequence: CASSQGGQRQAFF. The full variable domain, with the rest looked up from reference TRBV3-1 and TRBJ1-1, is DTAVSQTPKYLVTQMGNDKSIKCEQNLGHDTMYWYKQDSKKFLKIMFSYNNKELIINETVPNRFSPKSPDKAHLNLHINSLELGDSAVYFCASSQGGQRQAFFGQGTRLTVV.